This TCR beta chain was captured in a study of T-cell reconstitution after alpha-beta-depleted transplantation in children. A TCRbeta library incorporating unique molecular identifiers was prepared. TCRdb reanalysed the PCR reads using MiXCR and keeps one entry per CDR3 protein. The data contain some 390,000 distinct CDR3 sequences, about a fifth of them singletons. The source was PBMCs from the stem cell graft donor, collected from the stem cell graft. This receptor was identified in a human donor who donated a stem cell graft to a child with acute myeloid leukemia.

The CDR3 loop reads CAWSLRGDYGYTF. The CDR3 DNA reads TGTGCCTGGTCTCTTAGGGGGGACTATGGCTACACCTTC. J is TRBJ1-2 and V is TRBV30; possibly TRBD1 for D (6 bases). The ends were cut back, 5 bases at V and 3 bases at J, with 13 bases in the middle. CDR3 size: 13 residues. Looked up from germline, CDR1 is GTSNPN and CDR2 is SVGIG (reference sequence).